This record looks at one T cell receptor beta chain sequence and its context. Its antigen is currently not known. No base quality values were provided; no much bigger clone lies one nucleotide off. The data stem from a study of cytomegalovirus exposure and HLA in healthy donors (TCRdb year 2017). As for the study more broadly: An earlier analysis of 587 of the donors reported about 280 Gb of sequence data and 117 million unique TCR beta sequences obtained from roughly 180 million T cells. To study patterns of TCR occurrence, a later analysis re-analyzed previously published TCR beta repertoires from hundreds of donors and added high-resolution HLA genotyping. In an earlier analysis of about 590 of the donors, high-throughput TCR beta sequencing was used to judge whether each TCR beta V gene segment behaved as functional or pseudogenic. The study was designed to test whether signatures of past pathogen exposure could be identified by cataloging public T cell receptors. In a later genetic analysis, genome-wide SNP genotypes for about 65% of the roughly 700 donors were used, and that subset was treated as a discovery cohort. About 300 gigabases of sequencing data and approximately 85 million unique TCR sequences were included in an early release covering about 600 HLA-typed donors. Using immunosequencing, the study profiled T cell repertoires from 666 subjects and related those repertoires to cytomegalovirus serostatus. Among over 350 genotyped donors of the cohort, an average of roughly 240,000 unique TCR beta nucleotide sequences were sequenced per donor, roughly 20% of them non-productive. All discovery cohort repertoires had been generated using a single sequencing platform. In addition to the first cohort of approximately 650 subjects, a separate validation cohort of some 120 different subjects was used. The number of typed donors differed by locus: about 629-640 for A, B, C, DRB1 and DQB1; 500 to 550 for DQA1; about 600 for DPA1; and 450 to 480 for DPB1. Among the approximately 420 genotyped donors, approximately 77% belonged to the genetic ancestry cluster associated with self-reported Caucasian donors. Donor age, sex, ethnicity and CMV serostatus were compiled together with the repertoire data. Class I and class II HLA loci were covered by the typing at four-digit resolution. High-throughput TCR immunosequencing, statistical association of individual TCRs with disease status, and machine learning were combined to predict cytomegalovirus infection status. Because of strong linkage in the cohort, 5 or 6 DR-DQ haplotypes were treated as single units for association and clustering. In the later analysis, no new phenotypic data were used to find candidate immune exposures; instead, reliance was placed on TCR beta sequences and their occurrence across donors. Paper-wide results and their limitations: In a later analysis, most CMV-associated TCR beta chains were found to appear HLA-restricted, with HLA associations seemingly driven largely by CMV exposure. A group of highly shared sequence variants was considered likely to be a technical artifact of the sequencing pipeline. In a later analysis, several top co-occurrence clusters were reported to appear linked to parvovirus B19, influenza, CMV and Epstein-Barr virus. Immune exposure information for the cohort was limited to CMV serostatus. Strong co-occurrence of HLA alleles, especially DR and DQ, made assigning TCR associations to individual alleles difficult. The earlier analysis of about 600 of the donors excluded roughly 16 rarely observed V segments, including chromosome 9 orphons, because counts were too low. Only TCR beta chains were sequenced in this cohort, and the absence of alpha or paired-chain data limited detectable features. Across donors, most TCR sequences were observed very rarely, whereas some public TCRs were present in many individuals. A later analysis found that TCR association rates varied across HLA loci, with DRB1 alleles showing the most associated TCRs and HLA-C alleles the fewest. In vitro tests confirmed that a few of the cytomegalovirus-associated TCR beta chains recognize cytomegalovirus antigens. Because HLA typing was unavailable for some donors at each locus, only the typed subset was used in association tests. A later genetic analysis associated a missense DCLRE1C variant with V-gene and J-gene trimming of TCR beta chains, and an independent cohort replicated the association. A further reported finding was that TCR beta sequences accurately predicted the HLA-A and HLA-B alleles for most subjects in the first cohort. Presence/absence analyses assumed roughly uniform sequencing depth across donors, an assumption that may not hold. According to the authors, the approach could potentially be generalized to other disease states and immunological phenotypes. In a later analysis, HLA-associated TCR beta chains showed more clonal expansion and lower generation probabilities than non-associated chains that were equally common. Because the 87-base-pair reads could not distinguish some IMGT-functional V segments, including TRBV6-2 and TRBV6-3, those segments were excluded. An earlier analysis of approximately 590 of the donors showed that most TCR beta V segments appeared in productive rearrangements either about 87% or about 30% of the time, which broadly matched IMGT annotations. Linkage disequilibrium might explain the correlated functional status among segregating V segments, but an unknown experimental factor could not be excluded. The study listed approximately 150 TCR beta chains as associated with cytomegalovirus. Compared with the roughly 720-donor mean, donors in an Asian-associated ancestry cluster had fewer N-insertions in productive TCRs, according to a later genetic analysis. The classifier was reported to diagnose cytomegalovirus status with high specificity and sensitivity in both the original cohort and the validation cohort. At a false discovery rate of 0.05, a later analysis linked approximately 18,000 TCR beta sequences to specific HLA alleles.

The CDR3 spans 12 residues, from the cysteine through the phenylalanine. Left in the record is the CDR3 DNA by itself, 36 bases read in frame from the first base. CDR1 and CDR2 are read off the germline V gene (reference sequence) as GTSNPN and SVGIG. The cohort comprised around 700 healthy bone marrow donors. All cohort members were sampled while nominally healthy, although unrecorded immune exposures were likely present. The donor was CMV seronegative and was included in the group of under 450 seronegative cohort members. Each donor provided a peripheral blood sample, and peripheral blood mononuclear cells were used for TCR beta sequencing. Genomic DNA was extracted from the blood cell samples with the Qiagen DNeasy Blood Extraction Kit. Library construction relied on the immunoSEQ multiplex PCR assay. For the multiplex PCR, a mixture combining 60 forward primers for TCR Vbeta segments and 13 reverse primers for TCR Jbeta segments was used. The CDR3 region of rearranged TCR beta genes was amplified from genomic DNA by a multiplex PCR assay. Amplified TCR beta libraries were sequenced as 87-base-pair reads on the Illumina HiSeq System. Turning to the authors' computational methods: Across the 600 to 700 repertoires, a later analysis counted roughly 77 million unique TCR beta chains, 9.5 million to 13 million of which were shared by at least two donors. To remove PCR and sequencing errors, raw reads were error-corrected and collapsed into unique sequences using a nearest-neighbor algorithm that merged closely related sequences. V, D and J gene segments were assigned by aligning CDR3 sequences to IMGT reference sequences. Each retained sequence needed at least a six-nucleotide match to both a V gene segment and a J gene segment. Rearrangements were classified as productive when the CDR3 lacked stop codons and remained in frame with V and J, and all other rearrangements were classified as non-productive. Following IMGT convention, CDR3 was defined as the stretch from the second conserved V-encoded cysteine up to the conserved J-encoded phenylalanine. The earlier analysis of 500 to 650 of the donors excluded any sequence lacking an unambiguous match to a single V gene segment. An earlier analysis of 500 to 600 of the donors classified V segments as functional when productive rearrangements were above 56.7% and as segregating when the standard deviation between donors was above 5%. To diagnose cytomegalovirus status from the catalog of TCR beta chain sequences, a statistical classification framework was built. V and J gene assignment, in a later analysis, came from comparing TCR nucleotide sequences with IMGT/GENE-DB human TR gene sequences. Using the TCRdist pipeline, a later analysis assigned CDR3 sequences along with most-parsimonious VDJ recombination scenarios. In a later analysis, each TCR beta chain was defined by its CDR3 amino acid sequence together with its V-gene family, and reads without a unique V-gene family were excluded. To address suspected cross-contamination and a sequencing artifact, a later analysis removed 550 to 750 highly shared, low-generation-probability nucleotide sequences. In a later analysis, a clonal expansion index for each public chain was calculated from normalized within-repertoire ranks of inferred template counts. A later analysis computed generation probabilities with a VDJ recombination model fitted to out-of-frame rearrangements, and checked the results against IGoR. A later analysis scored TCR-TCR, TCR-HLA and TCR-CMV co-occurrence with hypergeometric tests, applying a repertoire-size bias correction to TCR pairs. To estimate false discovery rates, a later analysis permuted the HLA or CMV assignments 20 times. In a later analysis, co-occurring TCRs were grouped with DBSCAN, and TCRdist sequence similarity was added when clustering was performed within HLA-allele-positive subsets. Repertoires with fewer than 30,000 or more than 120,000 public chains, plus five repertoires with anomalous nucleotide sharing, were excluded from co-occurrence clustering. The source is immuneACCESS, and TCRdb retained only in-frame sequences with V and J called. Part of the clones is not carried over; for the studies checked, unresolved V genes explain less than half of this, and the remainder is unexplained. V and J calls and clone size follow that table, whereas D and trimming were derived from the DNA. Here the sample has under 200,000 clones; 65% to 90% occur a single time. The top ten clonotypes cover less than 2.5% of the sample.

Sequenced input: PBMCs. Rearrangement joined TRBV30 to TRBJ2-7; the D region may be TRBD1 or TRBD2, each matching 5 bases equally. This sequence was found in a male donor in good health and CMV-seronegative. The CDR3 protein: CAWESGPLEQYF. The nucleotide sequence is given as TGTGCTTGGGAGTCAGGGCCTCTCGAGCAGTACTTC.